This TCR beta chain was identified in a study of T cells in Graves' hyperthyroidism and ophthalmopathy. From RNA transcripts, TCR beta CDR3 regions were amplified. First-round RT-PCR targeting the TCR CDR3 was performed with the HTBI primer set. TCRdb re-called the multiplex PCR reads with MiXCR, one entry per CDR3 protein. The table shows around 540,000 distinct CDR3 sequences, with about 43% occurring only once. V was cut by 0 bases and J by 6 bases, with 16 bases left in between. CDR1 and CDR2 from the germline V gene are SGHDT and YYEEEE. The CDR3 is made up of 15 amino acids. The TCR sequence derives from a woman aged 18-29 years with Graves' hyperthyroidism. The sequencing input was peripheral blood or thyroid tissue (not recorded which). The chain has TRBV5-6 and TRBJ2-7; tentatively, D is TRBD2 (5 bases). CDR3 loop: CASSLVGLAASEQYF. The DNA of the CDR3 is TGTGCCAGCAGCTTGGTAGGGCTAGCCGCGAGCGAGCAGTACTTC.